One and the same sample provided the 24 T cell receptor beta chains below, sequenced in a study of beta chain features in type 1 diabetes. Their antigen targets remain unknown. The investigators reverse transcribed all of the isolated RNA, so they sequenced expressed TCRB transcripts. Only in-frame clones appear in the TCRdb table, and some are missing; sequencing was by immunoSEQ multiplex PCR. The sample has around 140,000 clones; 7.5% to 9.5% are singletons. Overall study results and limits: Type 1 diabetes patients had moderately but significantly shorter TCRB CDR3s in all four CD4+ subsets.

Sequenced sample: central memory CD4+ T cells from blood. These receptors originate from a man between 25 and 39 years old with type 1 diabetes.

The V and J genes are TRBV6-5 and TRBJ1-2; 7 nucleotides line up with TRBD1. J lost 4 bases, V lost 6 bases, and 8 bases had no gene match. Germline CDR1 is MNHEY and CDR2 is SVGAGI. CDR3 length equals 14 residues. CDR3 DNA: TGTGCCAGCAGCGCCCGACAGGGAATCTATGGCTACACCTTC. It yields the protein CASSARQGIYGYTF.

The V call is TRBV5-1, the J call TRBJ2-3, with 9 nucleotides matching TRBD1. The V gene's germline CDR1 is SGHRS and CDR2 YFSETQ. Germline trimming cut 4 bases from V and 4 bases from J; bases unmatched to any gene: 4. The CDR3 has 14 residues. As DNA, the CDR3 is TGCGCCAGCAGCGAGGACAGGGGTTCAGATACGCAGTATTTT. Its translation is CASSEDRGSDTQYF.

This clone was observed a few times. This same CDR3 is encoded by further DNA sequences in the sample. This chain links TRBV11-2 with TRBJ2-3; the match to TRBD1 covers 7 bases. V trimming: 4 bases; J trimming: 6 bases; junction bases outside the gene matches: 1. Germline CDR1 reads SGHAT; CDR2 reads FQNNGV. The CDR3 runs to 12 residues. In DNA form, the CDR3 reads TGTGCCAGCAGCTCCAGGGGGGATACGCAGTATTTT. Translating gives CASSSRGDTQYF.

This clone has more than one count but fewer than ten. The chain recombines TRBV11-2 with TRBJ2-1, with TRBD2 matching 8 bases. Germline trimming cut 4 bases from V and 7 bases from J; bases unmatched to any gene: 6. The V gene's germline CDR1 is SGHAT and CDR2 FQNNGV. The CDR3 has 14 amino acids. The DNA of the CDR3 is TGTGCCAGCAGCTACCGAGCGGGGGTTAATGAGCAGTTCTTC. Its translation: CASSYRAGVNEQFF.

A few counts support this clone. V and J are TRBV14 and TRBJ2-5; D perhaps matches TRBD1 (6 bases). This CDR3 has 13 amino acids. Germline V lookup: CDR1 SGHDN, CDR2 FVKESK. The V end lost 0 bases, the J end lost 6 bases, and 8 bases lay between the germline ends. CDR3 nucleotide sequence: TGTGCCAGCAGCCAAGACAGGGGTCAGACCCAGTACTTC. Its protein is CASSQDRGQTQYF.

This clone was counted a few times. The CDR3 loop is CASKSGSGNSPLHF. For the CDR3, the DNA is TGTGCCAGCAAAAGTGGGTCGGGTAATTCACCCCTCCACTTT. The V gene is TRBV7-2, the J gene TRBJ1-6; D is unresolved. CDR3 length equals 14 residues. With 7 bases removed from V and 6 bases from J, the gap between germline ends came to 13 bases. CDR1 and CDR2 (germline): SGHTA, FQGNSA.

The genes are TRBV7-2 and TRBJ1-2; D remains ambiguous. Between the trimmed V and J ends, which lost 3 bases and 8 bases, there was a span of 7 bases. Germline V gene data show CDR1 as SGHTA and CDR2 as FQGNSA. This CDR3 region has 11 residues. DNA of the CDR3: TGTGCCAGCAGCTTCGGAGGGGGCTACACCTTC. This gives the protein CASSFGGGYTF.

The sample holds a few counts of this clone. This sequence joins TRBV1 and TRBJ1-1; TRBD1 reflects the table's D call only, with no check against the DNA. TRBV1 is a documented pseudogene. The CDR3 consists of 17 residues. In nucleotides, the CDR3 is TGCACCAGCCTGAATAGCTTTAACCGGGACAGTCTTCCTGAAGCTTTCTTT. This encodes CTSLNSFNRDSLPEAFF.

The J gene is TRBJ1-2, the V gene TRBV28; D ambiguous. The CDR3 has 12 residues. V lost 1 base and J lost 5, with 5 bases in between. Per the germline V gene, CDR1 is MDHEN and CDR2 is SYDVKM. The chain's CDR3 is CASSLSGYGYTF. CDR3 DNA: TGTGCCAGCAGTTTATCCGGGTATGGCTACACCTTC.

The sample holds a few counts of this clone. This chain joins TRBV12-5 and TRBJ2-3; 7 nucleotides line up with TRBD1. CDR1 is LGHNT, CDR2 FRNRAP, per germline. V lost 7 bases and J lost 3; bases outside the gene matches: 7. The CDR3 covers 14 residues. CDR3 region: CASVPRTGTDTQYF. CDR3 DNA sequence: TGTGCTAGTGTTCCCCGGACAGGTACAGATACGCAGTATTTT.

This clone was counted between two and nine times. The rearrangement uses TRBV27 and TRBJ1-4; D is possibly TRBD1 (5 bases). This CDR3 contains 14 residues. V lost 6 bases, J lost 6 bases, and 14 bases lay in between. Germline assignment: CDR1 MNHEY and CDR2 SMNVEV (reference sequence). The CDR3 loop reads CASSPLGGDEKLFF. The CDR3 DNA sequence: TGTGCCAGCAGCCCGCTGGGGGGAGATGAAAAACTGTTTTTT.

CDR3 sequence reads: CASRGTRGGTDTQYF. CDR3 bases: TGTGCCAGCAGGGGAACTAGGGGGGGTACAGATACGCAGTATTTT. The V gene is TRBV5-4, the J gene TRBJ2-3; D perhaps matches TRBD2 (7 bases). The V end lost 5 bases, the J end lost 3 bases, and 16 bases lay between the germline ends. The CDR3 consists of 15 residues. The germline gives CDR1 SGHNT, CDR2 YYREEE (reference sequence).

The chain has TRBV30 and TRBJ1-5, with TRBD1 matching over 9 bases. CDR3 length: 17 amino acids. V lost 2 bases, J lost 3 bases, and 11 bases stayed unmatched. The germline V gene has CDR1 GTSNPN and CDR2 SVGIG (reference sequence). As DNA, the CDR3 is TGTGCCTGGAGTCAACCGGGACAGGGTGCCTCCAATCAGCCCCAGCATTTT. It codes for CAWSQPGQGASNQPQHF.

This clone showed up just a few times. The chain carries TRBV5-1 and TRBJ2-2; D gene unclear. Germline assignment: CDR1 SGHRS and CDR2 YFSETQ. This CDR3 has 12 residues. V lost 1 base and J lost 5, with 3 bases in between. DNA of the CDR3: TGCGCCAGCAGCTTGACAACCGGGGAGCTGTTTTTT. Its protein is CASSLTTGELFF. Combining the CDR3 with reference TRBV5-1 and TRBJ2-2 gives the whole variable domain KAGVTQTPRYLIKTRGQQVTLSCSPISGHRSVSWYQQTPGQGLQFLFEYFSETQRNKGNFPGRFSGRQFSNSRSEMNVSTLELGDSALYLCASSLTTGELFFGEGSRLTVL.

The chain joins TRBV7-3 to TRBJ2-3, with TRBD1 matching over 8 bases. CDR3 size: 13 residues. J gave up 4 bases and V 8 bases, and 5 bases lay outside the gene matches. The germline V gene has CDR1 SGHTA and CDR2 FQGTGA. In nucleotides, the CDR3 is TGTGCCAGCGGACAGGGATTTGCAGATACGCAGTATTTT. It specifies CASGQGFADTQYF.

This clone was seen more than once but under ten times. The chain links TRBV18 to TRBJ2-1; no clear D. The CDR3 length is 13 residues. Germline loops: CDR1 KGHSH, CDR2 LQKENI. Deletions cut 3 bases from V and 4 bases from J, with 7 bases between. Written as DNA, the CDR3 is TGTGCCAGCTCACCCACTGGTTACAATGAGCAGTTCTTC. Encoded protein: CASSPTGYNEQFF. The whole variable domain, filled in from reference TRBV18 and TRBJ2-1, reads NAGVMQNPRHLVRRRGQEARLRCSPMKGHSHVYWYRQLPEEGLKFMVYLQKENIIDESGMPKERFSAEFPKEGPSILRIQQVVRGDSAAYFCASSPTGYNEQFFGPGTRLTVL.

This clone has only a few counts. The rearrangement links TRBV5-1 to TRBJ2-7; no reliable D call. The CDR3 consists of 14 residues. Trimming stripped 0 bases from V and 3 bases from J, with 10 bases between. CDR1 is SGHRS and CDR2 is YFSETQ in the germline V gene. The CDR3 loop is CASSLDSPYYEQYF. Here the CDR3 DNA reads TGCGCCAGCAGCTTGGACTCGCCCTACTACGAGCAGTACTTC.

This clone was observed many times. CDR3 in amino acids: CASSSLFVGLTDTQYF. The CDR3 DNA reads as TGTGCCAGCAGCTCCCTTTTTGTCGGTTTGACAGATACGCAGTATTTT. The chain recombines TRBV5-6 with TRBJ2-3, with no clear D. V lost 3 bases, J lost 3 bases, and 17 bases lay in between. This CDR3 comprises 16 residues. Germline values: CDR1 SGHDT, CDR2 YYEEEE. Filled out from reference TRBV5-6 and TRBJ2-3, the complete variable domain reads DAGVTQSPTHLIKTRGQQVTLRCSPKSGHDTVSWYQQALGQGPQFIFQYYEEEERQRGNFPDRFSGHQFPNYSSELNVNALLLGDSALYLCASSSLFVGLTDTQYFGPGTRLTVL.

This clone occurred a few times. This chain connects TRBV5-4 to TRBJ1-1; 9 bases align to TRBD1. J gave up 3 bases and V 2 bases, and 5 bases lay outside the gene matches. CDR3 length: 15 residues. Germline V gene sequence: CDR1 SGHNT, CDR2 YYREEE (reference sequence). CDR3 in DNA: TGTGCCAGCAGCTTTCTACAGGGGGCTGACACTGAAGCTTTCTTT. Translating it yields CASSFLQGADTEAFF.

The CDR3 coding sequence is TGTGCCAGCAGGAAAGAGGCCGGGATGAACACTGAAGCTTTCTTT. Its protein is CASRKEAGMNTEAFF. This chain links TRBV7-9 with TRBJ1-1; no clear D. V was cut by 6 bases and J by 0 bases, with 14 bases left in between. CDR1 is SEHNR and CDR2 is FQNEAQ in the germline V gene (reference sequence). CDR3 length equals 15 residues.

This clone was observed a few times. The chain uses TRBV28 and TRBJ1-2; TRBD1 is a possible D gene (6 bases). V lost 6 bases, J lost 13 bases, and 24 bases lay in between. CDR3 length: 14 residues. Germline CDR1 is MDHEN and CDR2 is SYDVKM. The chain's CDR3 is CASRIGQSLEWSTF. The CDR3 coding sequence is TGTGCCAGCAGAATTGGACAGAGCCTGGAGTGGAGCACCTTC.

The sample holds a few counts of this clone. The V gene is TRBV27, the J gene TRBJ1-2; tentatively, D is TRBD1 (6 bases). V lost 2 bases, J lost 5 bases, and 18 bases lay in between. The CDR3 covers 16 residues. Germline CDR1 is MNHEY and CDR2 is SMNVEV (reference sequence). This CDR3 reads CASSLGRSGGSYGYTF. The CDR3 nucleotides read TGTGCCAGCAGTTTAGGAAGGTCGGGGGGCTCGTATGGCTACACCTTC.

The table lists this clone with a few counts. The CDR3 sequence is CASSLEGGYQPQHF. In DNA, the CDR3 is TGTGCCAGCAGCTTGGAGGGAGGCTATCAGCCCCAGCATTTT. The J gene is TRBJ1-5, the V gene TRBV5-6; D call uncertain. Germline CDR1 reads SGHDT; CDR2 reads YYEEEE. This CDR3 contains 14 residues. Trimming pared 0 bases from V and 5 bases from J, leaving 9 bases between.

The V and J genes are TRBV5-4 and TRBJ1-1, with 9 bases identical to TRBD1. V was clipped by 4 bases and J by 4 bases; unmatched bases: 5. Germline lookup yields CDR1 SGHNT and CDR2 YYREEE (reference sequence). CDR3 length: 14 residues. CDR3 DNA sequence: TGTGCCAGCAGCCGGGGACAGGGAGGCACTGAAGCTTTCTTT. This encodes CASSRGQGGTEAFF.